The rows below give T cell receptor beta chains drawn from one sample of a study of T cells in Graves' hyperthyroidism and ophthalmopathy. In TCRdb, the multiplex PCR reads were re-called with MiXCR into one record per CDR3 protein. Of 530,000 or so distinct CDR3 sequences in the sample, 17% were seen once. The source material was blood. The receptors derive from a woman aged 18-30 years with Graves' ophthalmopathy. CDR3s include the opening cysteine and the closing phenylalanine or tryptophan.

v_call: TRBV10-3
j_call: TRBJ1-1
cdr3_aa: CAISFSHTEAFF

v_call: TRBV12-3/TRBV12-4
j_call: TRBJ2-3
cdr3_aa: CASSAEGATGAGTDTQYF

v_call: TRBV3-1
j_call: TRBJ1-1
cdr3_aa: CASTTSDRGLRAEAFF

v_call: TRBV20-1
j_call: TRBJ1-2
cdr3_aa: CSAREDRVDGYTF

v_call: TRBV12-3/TRBV12-4
j_call: TRBJ1-3
cdr3_aa: CALGVQAGNTIYF

v_call: TRBV28
j_call: TRBJ2-7
cdr3_aa: CASSSMDRLTYEQYF

v_call: TRBV12-3/TRBV12-4
j_call: TRBJ1-5
cdr3_aa: CASSSRQGSNQPQHF

v_call: TRBV11-2
j_call: TRBJ1-6
cdr3_aa: CASSGVSYNSPLHF

v_call: TRBV6-1
j_call: TRBJ2-1
cdr3_aa: CASSYGGGRSSYNEQFF

v_call: TRBV10-3
j_call: TRBJ1-2
cdr3_aa: CAISESTGNGYTF

v_call: TRBV4-3
j_call: TRBJ1-1
cdr3_aa: CASSRGAVWGPTEAFF

v_call: TRBV7-2
j_call: TRBJ2-7
cdr3_aa: CASSLVAGGPVEQYF

v_call: TRBV28
j_call: TRBJ2-2
cdr3_aa: CASSRTSGFSGELFF

v_call: TRBV29-1
j_call: TRBJ1-1
cdr3_aa: CSVEGFDSMNTEAFF

v_call: TRBV10-3
j_call: TRBJ1-1
cdr3_aa: CAISGDMEAFF

v_call: TRBV7-9
j_call: TRBJ2-1
cdr3_aa: CASSLSGGELHEQFF

v_call: TRBV6-1
j_call: TRBJ2-5
cdr3_aa: CAIYNPDRAEYF

v_call: TRBV29-1
j_call: TRBJ1-4
cdr3_aa: CSVVTGATNEKLFF

v_call: TRBV29-1
j_call: TRBJ1-1
cdr3_aa: CSVELGEKAFF

v_call: TRBV12-5
j_call: TRBJ1-2
cdr3_aa: CASGLSRGRDNYGYTF

v_call: TRBV20-1
j_call: TRBJ2-7
cdr3_aa: CSARDLWMARYEQYF

v_call: TRBV7-9
j_call: TRBJ2-3
cdr3_aa: CASSLEAAAGEDTQYF

v_call: TRBV7-9
j_call: TRBJ2-7
cdr3_aa: CASSLGTSATYEQYF

v_call: TRBV20-1
j_call: TRBJ2-3
cdr3_aa: CSARDASVGTDTQYF

v_call: TRBV6-1
j_call: TRBJ2-1
cdr3_aa: CASSQTGKSYNEQFF

v_call: TRBV6-1
j_call: TRBJ1-5
cdr3_aa: CASIPDRETNQPQHF

v_call: TRBV5-6
j_call: TRBJ2-5
cdr3_aa: CASSFPTDQETQYF

v_call: TRBV6-4
j_call: TRBJ1-2
cdr3_aa: CASSDSPTSGYTF

v_call: TRBV7-9
j_call: TRBJ2-2
cdr3_aa: CASSDGGLRYANTGELFF

v_call: TRBV7-8
j_call: TRBJ2-7
cdr3_aa: CASSLGTGRGSYEQYF

v_call: TRBV6-1
j_call: TRBJ1-4
cdr3_aa: CASSDGAANEKLFF

v_call: TRBV12-3/TRBV12-4
j_call: TRBJ2-5
cdr3_aa: CASSLWVSETQYF

v_call: TRBV6-1
j_call: TRBJ2-2
cdr3_aa: CASMSQGTGELFF

v_call: TRBV7-2
j_call: TRBJ1-3
cdr3_aa: CASSLLGPLSGNTIYF

v_call: TRBV27
j_call: TRBJ2-2
cdr3_aa: CASSLFAAGGTGELFF

v_call: TRBV28
j_call: TRBJ2-1
cdr3_aa: CASRRLAGGPYNEQFF

v_call: TRBV5-1
j_call: TRBJ2-1
cdr3_aa: CASSLMDLGSHANEQFF

v_call: TRBV5-1
j_call: TRBJ2-1
cdr3_aa: CASSFSSGSGEQFF

v_call: TRBV2
j_call: TRBJ2-3
cdr3_aa: CASMSGDTQYF

v_call: TRBV2
j_call: TRBJ2-1
cdr3_aa: CASKGDVWGEQFF